The 24 T cell receptor beta chains reported below all come from one sample, sequenced in a study of blood T cell repertoires in COVID-19. Some clones are missing from TCRdb's copy, which holds only in-frame ones; the method was immunoSEQ multiplex PCR. The data hold 250,000 to 350,000 clones, with approximately 85% observed a single time. Sequenced sample: peripheral blood. The origin of the receptors is a man younger than 35 with active or convalescent COVID-19.

The V and J genes are TRBV18 and TRBJ1-6; no definite D call. Germline loops: CDR1 KGHSH, CDR2 LQKENI. V lost 4 bases and J 4 bases, leaving 14 bases between the germline ends. This CDR3 is 16 amino acids long. CDR3 DNA: TGTGCCAGCTCACAGAACTCTGCGGGTTATAATTCACCCCTCCACTTT. Protein sequence: CASSQNSAGYNSPLHF.

The chain recombines TRBV29-1 with TRBJ1-2; D is uncertain. The V gene's germline CDR1 is SQVTM and CDR2 ANQGSEA. The CDR3 totals 15 residues. V lost 0 bases to trimming and J lost 7 bases, with 18 bases between them. The CDR3 sequence is CSVEDLPTNPVGYTF. The CDR3 DNA is TGCAGCGTTGAAGATCTTCCGACAAACCCGGTTGGCTACACCTTC.

This sequence joins TRBV6-6 and TRBJ2-7; 8 bases map to TRBD1. The germline V gene has CDR1 MNHNY and CDR2 SVGAGI (reference sequence). V dropped 6 bases and J dropped 4; count of bases not matched to a gene: 8. This CDR3 is 14 amino acids long. CDR3: CASRNRDRRYEQYF. The CDR3 region has the DNA TGTGCCAGCAGAAACCGGGACAGGCGGTACGAGCAGTACTTC.

The gene calls are TRBV9 and TRBJ2-3; 9 nucleotides line up with TRBD2. This CDR3 spans 15 amino acids. Germline V gene sequence: CDR1 SGDLS, CDR2 YYNGEE. V shed 3 bases, J shed 6 bases, and the junction held 8 bases outside the gene matches. CDR3 region: CASSELAGLGDTQYF. Written as DNA, the CDR3 is TGTGCCAGCAGCGAACTAGCGGGCCTGGGGGATACGCAGTATTTT.

The CDR3 loop is CASSLGGTPPLGTQYF. Here the CDR3 DNA reads TGTGCCAGCAGCTTAGGAGGGACTCCGCCCCTCGGTACGCAGTATTTT. V usage is TRBV7-2 and J usage is TRBJ2-3, with D possibly being TRBD2 (6 bases). Germline V gene lookup returns CDR1 SGHTA and CDR2 FQGNSA. CDR3 length: 16 residues. V gave up 1 base and J gave up 8 bases, with 19 bases separating them.

This chain's CDR3 is CASSRGTVNTEAFF. CDR3 in DNA: TGTGCCAGCAGCCGAGGGACAGTGAACACTGAAGCTTTCTTT. The V and J genes are TRBV14 and TRBJ1-1; TRBD1 matches at 7 bases. Germline assignment: CDR1 SGHDN and CDR2 FVKESK. This CDR3 spans 14 amino acids. Trimming took 4 bases from V and 0 from J; bases not matched to a gene: 2.

This chain joins TRBV14 and TRBJ1-2, with D perhaps TRBD1 (6 bases). Trimming pared 0 bases from V and 8 bases from J, leaving 13 bases between. CDR3 length: 14 amino acids. Germline V gene sequence: CDR1 SGHDN, CDR2 FVKESK. CDR3 residues: CASSQDLGRGGYTF. CDR3 nucleotides: TGTGCCAGCAGCCAAGATCTAGGCAGGGGCGGCTACACCTTC.

This clone was seen a single time. The CDR3 region has the DNA TGTGCCAGCAGTTTGGGTCAGGGGGCTCACACCGGGGAGCTGTTTTTT. It translates to CASSLGQGAHTGELFF. This rearrangement joins TRBV27 to TRBJ2-2, with 8 bases matching TRBD1. Trimming cost V 3 bases and J 3 bases; bases outside gene matches: 6. The CDR3 has 16 residues. Germline CDR1 is MNHEY and CDR2 is SMNVEV (reference sequence).

The chain uses TRBV5-1 and TRBJ1-4, with a tentative D call TRBD1 (6 bases). The germline gives CDR1 SGHRS, CDR2 YFSETQ. The CDR3 consists of 15 residues. V lost 3 bases to trimming and J lost 7 bases, with 16 bases between them. The CDR3 reads CASSYGQSGGEKLFF. DNA for the CDR3: TGCGCCAGCAGCTATGGACAGTCCGGAGGTGAAAAACTGTTTTTT.

Only one count was recorded for this clone. V is TRBV28 and J is TRBJ1-2, with TRBD1 as a possible D gene (5 bases). V lost 3 bases to trimming and J lost 2 bases, with 10 bases between them. Germline V lookup: CDR1 MDHEN, CDR2 SYDVKM. CDR3 length equals 14 residues. The chain's CDR3 is CASSFGGENYGYTF. CDR3 DNA: TGTGCCAGCAGTTTTGGGGGGGAAAACTATGGCTACACCTTC.

This clone came up once. V gene TRBV10-1 combines with J gene TRBJ2-3; TRBD1 agrees at 7 bases. The CDR3 has 15 amino acids. In germline, CDR1 is WNHNN, CDR2 SYGVQD (reference sequence). Unmatched junction bases numbered 5, after V lost 2 bases and J lost 3 bases. The CDR3: CASSERGTDTDTQYF. CDR3 nucleotide sequence: TGCGCCAGCAGTGAGAGGGGGACAGATACAGATACGCAGTATTTT.

V is TRBV6-2 or TRBV6-3 and J is TRBJ1-2; no clear D. V lost 3 bases to trimming and J lost 2 bases, with 7 bases between them. Germline CDR1 is MNHEY and CDR2 is SVGEGT. There are 13 residues in the CDR3. CDR3 DNA sequence: TGTGCCAGCAGTTATCAGGCGAACTATGGCTACACCTTC. Protein product: CASSYQANYGYTF.

The count of this clone is one. This chain links TRBV7-9 with TRBJ2-4, with unresolved D. The V gene lost 8 bases and the J gene lost 4 bases, with 9 bases spanning the gap. In germline, CDR1 is SEHNR, CDR2 FQNEAQ (reference sequence). The CDR3 extends over 12 amino acids. The CDR3 DNA follows: TGTGCCAGCCGAGGCGCAAAAAACATTCAGTACTTC. This codes for CASRGAKNIQYF.

J is TRBJ2-5 and V is TRBV9; 9 bases match TRBD2. The CDR3 sequence is 14 residues long. The trim removed 4 bases at V and 5 bases at J, leaving 6 bases unmatched. Germline V gene data show CDR1 as SGDLS and CDR2 as YYNGEE. As DNA, the CDR3 is TGTGCCAGCAGCCCCAGCGGGGGGCCCGAGACCCAGTACTTC. This encodes CASSPSGGPETQYF.

Only one count was recorded for this clone. The chain couples TRBV6-5 to TRBJ1-2; TRBD1 is a possible D gene (6 bases). The CDR3 consists of 14 residues. Per the germline V gene, CDR1 is MNHEY and CDR2 is SVGAGI. Trimming pared 7 bases from V and 1 base from J, leaving 13 bases between. The CDR3 DNA sequence: TGTGCCAGCACCCGACAAGGGGGTAACTATGGCTACACCTTC. Its protein product is CASTRQGGNYGYTF.

This chain links TRBV19 with TRBJ2-2, with D possibly being TRBD1 (5 bases). The CDR3 sequence is 14 residues long. Germline loops: CDR1 LNHDA, CDR2 SQIVND (reference sequence). Deletions cut 2 bases from V and 3 bases from J, with 7 bases between. The CDR3 loop reads CASSIRGYTGELFF. CDR3 nucleotide sequence: TGTGCCAGTAGTATAAGGGGTTACACCGGGGAGCTGTTTTTT.

The CDR3 here is CASSVGGQINEKLFF. The CDR3 region has the DNA TGTGCCAGCAGCGTCGGGGGGCAGATTAATGAAAAACTGTTTTTT. The chain uses TRBV9 and TRBJ1-4; a weak D match, TRBD1 (6 bases). From germline, CDR1 is SGDLS and CDR2 YYNGEE. The CDR3 is 15 residues long. Trimming removed 2 bases from V and 4 bases from J, with 12 bases in between.

The chain carries TRBV25-1 and TRBJ2-3; D unresolved. Deletions cut 3 bases from V and 6 bases from J, with 7 bases between. CDR3 length equals 12 residues. CDR1 and CDR2 from the germline V gene are MGHDK and SYGVNS. The CDR3 DNA reads TGTGCCAGCAGTGAGCCAGGCGATACGCAGTATTTT. The encoded protein is CASSEPGDTQYF.

Worth noting for this clone: An end of the junction does not agree with germline; a read error may underlie this. CDR3 sequence reads: CASSLDRVSGWQVTQYF. DNA for the CDR3: TGCGCCAGCAGCTTGGACCGCGTGAGCGGTTGGCAAGTGACCCAGTACTTC. This chain links TRBV5-1 with TRBJ2-5; weak D call: TRBD2 (5 bases). The CDR3 runs to 17 residues. Germline CDR1 SGHRS, CDR2 YFSETQ.

The genes are TRBV10-3 and TRBJ1-1; 7 bases align to TRBD1. Germline CDR1 reads ENHRY; CDR2 reads SYGVKD. With 10 bases clipped from V and 5 bases from J, the junction kept 13 bases outside the gene matches. The CDR3 consists of 14 residues. CDR3 DNA: TGTGCCAGCGAGGACAGGCGGAAGGGTACTGAAGCTTTCTTT. This sequence encodes CASEDRRKGTEAFF.

The chain has TRBV12-5 and TRBJ1-2; D might be TRBD1 (6 bases). The CDR3 contains 16 residues. Trimming took 0 bases from V and 4 from J, leaving 15 bases between them. Germline values: CDR1 LGHNT, CDR2 FRNRAP. The CDR3 region is CASGLVVRGVLYGYTF. The DNA for the CDR3 is TGTGCTAGTGGTTTGGTAGTCAGGGGTGTTCTCTATGGCTACACCTTC. The full variable domain, with the rest looked up from reference TRBV12-5 and TRBJ1-2, is DARVTQTPRHKVTEMGQEVTMRCQPILGHNTVFWYRQTMMQGLELLAYFRNRAPLDDSGMPKDRFSAEMPDATLATLKIQPSEPRDSAVYFCASGLVVRGVLYGYTFGSGTRLTVV.

This chain joins TRBV7-2 and TRBJ2-5; D uncertain. Trimming pared 5 bases from V and 5 bases from J, leaving 15 bases between. Germline lookup yields CDR1 SGHTA and CDR2 FQGNSA. The CDR3 consists of 14 residues. CDR3 DNA: TGTGCCAGCAGCCTCGAGTTAGCCGGGGAGACCCAGTACTTC. It yields the protein CASSLELAGETQYF.

V and J are TRBV7-9 and TRBJ1-2; 9 nucleotides line up with TRBD1. The CDR3 is made up of 13 amino acids. Trimming took 5 bases from V and 5 from J; bases not matched to a gene: 3. The germline CDR1 and CDR2 sequences are SEHNR and FQNEAQ (reference sequence). Here the CDR3 reads CASSTGTGYGYTF. For the CDR3, the DNA is TGTGCCAGCAGCACAGGGACAGGGTATGGCTACACCTTC.

The chain has TRBV4-3 and TRBJ1-2; D not resolved. Germline V lookup: CDR1 LGHNA, CDR2 YSLEER. V gave up 0 bases and J gave up 0 bases, with 11 bases separating them. The CDR3 is made up of 16 amino acids. CDR3 residues: CASSQELGVTNYGYTF. As DNA, the CDR3 is TGCGCCAGCAGCCAAGAATTAGGAGTGACTAACTATGGCTACACCTTC.